These T cell receptor beta chains were read from a single sample in a study of memory CD8 T cells in hepatitis C reinfection. Sequencing used immunoSEQ multiplex PCR; TCRdb keeps in-frame clones, though not all of them. This sample has around 45,000 clones, with roughly 89% found just once. Sequenced: naive CD8+ T cells sorted from blood. All receptors derive from a man in his late teens or twenties with hepatitis C virus infection. The CDR3 runs from the conserved cysteine through the conserved F or W. The order of the fields is J gene, V gene, CDR3 protein.

TRBJ1-2	TRBV5-8	CASSRGTGGGYGYTF
TRBJ2-5	TRBV28	CASSSRVSETQYF
TRBJ2-3	TRBV29-1	CSVAPSSGGAPDTQYF
TRBJ2-3	TRBV14	CASSPWTGGEDTQYF
TRBJ2-1	TRBV29-1	CSVLFGRSDEQFF
TRBJ2-7	TRBV19	CASSIRAGGSYEQYF
TRBJ1-2	TRBV5-6	CASSPPQGAGYTF
TRBJ2-1	TRBV12-5	CASGKGDRDNEQFF
TRBJ1-1	TRBV27	CASSLSPGLNTEAFF
TRBJ2-5	TRBV15	CATSNRDRGFLETQYF
TRBJ1-2	TRBV4-3	CASSQDRGTSTYGYTF
TRBJ1-2	TRBV19	CASSIPGGASGYTF
TRBJ1-1	TRBV11-2	CASSFRGDDTEAFF
TRBJ1-5	TRBV27	CASSSTGLDQPQHF
TRBJ2-1	TRBV5-4	CASSPGDGGGFDEQFF
TRBJ2-3	TRBV10-3	CAISDPGREDGTDTQYF
TRBJ2-5	TRBV28	CASSPLQETQYF
TRBJ2-6	TRBV7-6	CASSGPTGAGANVLTF
TRBJ2-1	TRBV19	CASSIDLGRAYNEQFF
TRBJ2-7	TRBV7-9	CASSLGTAYEQYF
TRBJ2-2	TRBV6-1	CASMGSVNTGELFF
TRBJ1-1	TRBV7-2	CASSLGQGKPETFF
TRBJ2-1	TRBV10-1	CASSEAGGPPYNEQFF
TRBJ1-4	TRBV5-1	CASSLGRAPANEKLFF
TRBJ2-1	TRBV12-5	CASGLPPLGNEQFF
TRBJ2-1	TRBV28	CASSFFDSYNEQFF
TRBJ2-3	TRBV27	CASSLGTSGISGTDTQYF
TRBJ2-1	TRBV7-6	CASSLETGFNEQFF
TRBJ2-5	TRBV6-1	CASSGRLAGVGTQYF
TRBJ2-3	TRBV5-4	CASSSRTSGRTDTQYF
TRBJ2-1	TRBV29-1	CSVEGQGFSYNEQFF
TRBJ2-5	TRBV25-1	CASSPTGTQETQYF
TRBJ1-1	TRBV10-3	CAISTGGGGTEAFF
TRBJ2-7	TRBV7-8	CASSPGGRAYEQYF
TRBJ1-4	TRBV9	CASSGSKGNEKLFF
TRBJ2-1	TRBV7-8	CASSSLYEQFF
TRBJ2-4	TRBV6-6	CASSYSVGRAKNIQYF
TRBJ1-2	TRBV7-6	CASSLAGGDGYTF
TRBJ1-2	TRBV9	CASSVAGTTRGYTF
TRBJ2-3	TRBV7-9	CASSSDSFPLTDTQYF
TRBJ2-1	TRBV29-1	CSAEGGNEQFF
TRBJ1-1	TRBV4-3	CASSQSTGAEAFF
TRBJ1-1	TRBV6-5	CASSYSSGVTEAFF
TRBJ1-6	TRBV6-5	CASSYGQGRNSPLHF
TRBJ1-1	TRBV11-2	CASSLQGRVTEAFF
TRBJ2-1	TRBV7-9	CASSLARAYNEQFF
TRBJ2-2	TRBV29-1	CSVEAPTGELFF
TRBJ2-1	TRBV6-5	CASRLTISYNEQFF
TRBJ2-7	TRBV5-1	CASRLYPSDSYEQYF
TRBJ2-3	TRBV16	CASRDTDTDTQYF
TRBJ2-5	TRBV19	CASRSLAGAGQETQYF
TRBJ2-5	TRBV6-5	CASSTVETQYF
TRBJ1-5	TRBV21-1	CASSTTRRGTGSNQPQHF
TRBJ2-7	TRBV2	CASSAGLGQDGHAGYEQYF
TRBJ2-2	TRBV5-1	CASRHVERLTGELFF
TRBJ2-2	TRBV19	CASSRDRYTGELFF
TRBJ1-5	TRBV19	CASKIGTGRNRNQPQHF